This is a list of T cell receptor beta chains from one sample in a study of T cells after yellow fever vaccination. TCRdb redid the calling of the 5' RACE reads with MiXCR, one entry per CDR3 protein. The top ten clones hold approximately 0.49% of a sample with about 260,000 distinct CDR3 sequences, roughly 13% of them seen once. Sample: CD4+ T cells sorted from PBMCs, taken 45 days after the yellow fever booster vaccination. These TCRs come from a man aged 25 to 40 who received the YFV17D yellow fever vaccine. Each CDR3 is given with its conserved first and last residue. D genes are given only for firm matches. Expanded clones get a size class; other rows say once, few or many, or leave the size out.

TRBV30	.	few	14	TRBJ2-7	TGTGCCTGGAGTGTTAAGGGTTCGTCCTACGAGCAGTACTTC	CAWSVKGSSYEQYF
TRBV7-2	.	.	15	TRBJ2-1	TGTGCCAGCAGCTTAAAGCCATTAACCCCCAATGAGCAGTTCTTC	CASSLKPLTPNEQFF
TRBV5-6	TRBD1	many	15	TRBJ2-7	TGTGCCAGCAGCGCCCGGACAGGGGTTTCCTACGAGCAGTACTTC	CASSARTGVSYEQYF
TRBV11-3	.	few	14	TRBJ2-1	TGTGCCAGCAGCTTAGATTTAGTGGCTGGTGAGCAGTTCTTC	CASSLDLVAGEQFF
TRBV12-3/TRBV12-4	.	many	13	TRBJ2-7	TGTGCCAGCAGTTCGAGCGTCTCCTACGAGCAGTACTTC	CASSSSVSYEQYF
TRBV20-1	.	few	14	TRBJ2-3	TGCAGTGCTAGGAACAGGGCGCAGTCCGATACGCAGTATTTT	CSARNRAQSDTQYF
TRBV25-1	.	.	14	TRBJ2-1	TGTGCCAGCAGACAACCCGGGGACCACAATGAGCAGTTCTTC	CASRQPGDHNEQFF
TRBV18	TRBD2	.	13	TRBJ2-7	TGTGCCAGCTCAGGACTAGCGGACTACGAGCAGTACTTC	CASSGLADYEQYF
TRBV9	.	few	15	TRBJ2-1	TGTGCCAGCAGCGTAGGGCGGGGACCCTACAATGAGCAGTTCTTC	CASSVGRGPYNEQFF
TRBV6-2/TRBV6-3	.	few	14	TRBJ2-7	TGTGCCAGCAGTTACCGTCTTAAACCCTACGAGCAGTACTTC	CASSYRLKPYEQYF
TRBV19	TRBD1	.	13	TRBJ2-7	TGTGCCAGTAGCAACAGGGGGGTAGACGAGCAGTACTTC	CASSNRGVDEQYF
TRBV29-1	TRBD2	.	16	TRBJ2-1	TGCAGCGTTGAAGATCCTTGGACTAGCAATTACAATGAGCAGTTCTTC	CSVEDPWTSNYNEQFF
TRBV19	TRBD2	many	16	TRBJ2-1	TGTGCCAGTAGAATTAGCGGGAGTCGATCCTACAATGAGCAGTTCTTC	CASRISGSRSYNEQFF
TRBV29-1	.	few	13	TRBJ2-6	TGCAGCGTTGAACACTCTGGGGCCAACGTCCTGACTTTC	CSVEHSGANVLTF
TRBV6-6	.	.	13	TRBJ2-3	TGTGCCAGCAGTTACAATTTGGCAGATACGCAGTATTTT	CASSYNLADTQYF
TRBV3-1	.	.	15	TRBJ2-2	TGTGCCAGCAGCCATCTAGCGCCGAACACCGGGGAGCTGTTTTTT	CASSHLAPNTGELFF
TRBV2	.	few	15	TRBJ1-5	TGTGCCAGCAGTGAAAGGTGGGCGGGCAATCAGCCCCAGCATTTT	CASSERWAGNQPQHF
TRBV6-5	.	.	17	TRBJ2-3	TGTGCCAGCAGTTACTCGCCCCCGGCGGGATGGACAGATACGCAGTATTTT	CASSYSPPAGWTDTQYF
TRBV6-1	.	few	14	TRBJ2-3	TGTGCCAGCCGTACCCTAGGGAGCACAGATACGCAGTATTTT	CASRTLGSTDTQYF
TRBV25-1	.	few	14	TRBJ2-3	TGTGCCAGCAGTGACGCGGCGGGAAGAGATACGCAGTATTTT	CASSDAAGRDTQYF
TRBV9	.	.	15	TRBJ2-7	TGTGCCAGCAGCCGCGGGACACCGAATACCTACGAGCAGTACTTC	CASSRGTPNTYEQYF
TRBV30	.	.	12	TRBJ2-7	TGTGCCTGGAGTGGAGGGATCTACGAGCAGTACTTC	CAWSGGIYEQYF
TRBV29-1	TRBD1	many	13	TRBJ2-5	TGCAGCGTCGCCAGGGGGCTCTGGGAGACCCAGTACTTC	CSVARGLWETQYF
TRBV20-1	.	few	15	TRBJ2-1	TGCAGTGCTAGACAGGGGGGCGGACCGTACAATGAGCAGTTCTTC	CSARQGGGPYNEQFF
TRBV18	.	.	17	TRBJ2-5	TGTGCCAGCTCACCGTTGGGTGCAGGGGCAGCCGAAGAGACCCAGTACTTC	CASSPLGAGAAEETQYF
TRBV7-2	TRBD2	.	14	TRBJ2-7	TGTGCCAGCAGCTTTAGAGCGGGAGGTAGTGAGCAGTACTTC	CASSFRAGGSEQYF
TRBV24-1	TRBD2	few	16	TRBJ2-3	TGTGCCACCAGTGATCCTAGCGGGAGATGGGCAGATACGCAGTATTTT	CATSDPSGRWADTQYF
TRBV15	.	.	15	TRBJ1-2	TGTGCCACCAGCAGGACCGGCTTCCTCTCCTCTGGCTACACCTTC	CATSRTGFLSSGYTF
TRBV6-1	.	few	12	TRBJ1-5	TGTGCCAGCAGAGGTCCCATTGCGCCCCAGCATTTT	CASRGPIAPQHF
TRBV7-2	.	many	11	TRBJ2-4	TGTGCCAGCAGCCAGCCAAACATTCAGTACTTC	CASSQPNIQYF
TRBV3-1	.	.	15	TRBJ2-4	TGTGCCAGCAGCCAAGATCACGGGTCGGGAAACATTCAGTACTTC	CASSQDHGSGNIQYF
TRBV7-6	.	.	16	TRBJ2-1	TGTGCCAGCAGCCAACTAGTGGGCAGGTCCTACAATGAGCAGTTCTTC	CASSQLVGRSYNEQFF
TRBV28	.	.	12	TRBJ1-5	TGTGCCTCTGGAGTAGGGTCTCAGCCCCAGCATTTT	CASGVGSQPQHF
TRBV4-3	.	.	16	TRBJ2-1	TGCGCCAGCAGCCAAGCTCCACCAGCCTCCTACAATGAGCAGTTCTTC	CASSQAPPASYNEQFF
TRBV6-1	TRBD1	.	13	TRBJ1-2	TGTGCCAGCACCACACAGGGGTCGTCGGGCTACACCTTC	CASTTQGSSGYTF
TRBV10-1	TRBD1	few	15	TRBJ2-1	TGCGCCAGCAGTGAGGGGGACAGGAATTACAATGAGCAGTTCTTC	CASSEGDRNYNEQFF
TRBV7-9	.	few	14	TRBJ2-3	TGTGCCAGCAGCTTAGCGACCTCCACAGATACGCAGTATTTT	CASSLATSTDTQYF
TRBV5-1	TRBD1	.	14	TRBJ2-7	TGCGCCAGCAGAGACACAGGGGCCGACTACGAGCAGTACTTC	CASRDTGADYEQYF
TRBV5-1	.	few	13	TRBJ2-7	TGCGCCAGCAGCTACCAGGTAGCGGACGAGCAGTACTTC	CASSYQVADEQYF
TRBV12-3/TRBV12-4	.	many	15	TRBJ2-6	TGTGCCAGCAGTCCCTCGGGGTCGGGGGCCAACGTCCTGACTTTC	CASSPSGSGANVLTF
TRBV15	.	.	13	TRBJ2-3	TGTGCCACCAGCAATTTAGCCACAGATACGCAGTATTTT	CATSNLATDTQYF
TRBV2	.	few	14	TRBJ2-5	TGTGCCAGCAGTGAAGGGGGGGCCCAAGAGACCCAGTACTTC	CASSEGGAQETQYF
TRBV12-3/TRBV12-4	TRBD2	many	14	TRBJ2-7	TGTGCCAGCAGTCAGCGGGAGGGTACCTACGAGCAGTACTTC	CASSQREGTYEQYF
TRBV15	TRBD2	few	15	TRBJ2-1	TGTGCCACCAGCAGGAGCGGGAGTAGATACAATGAGCAGTTCTTC	CATSRSGSRYNEQFF
TRBV7-2	TRBD1	few	16	TRBJ1-2	TGTGCCAGCAGCTTAAAGCGTACAGGGGGCGAGTATGGCTACACCTTC	CASSLKRTGGEYGYTF
TRBV7-2	.	.	12	TRBJ2-1	TGTGCCGGAGGAAGTGGGAGTGATGAGCAGTTCTTC	CAGGSGSDEQFF
TRBV5-6	.	few	15	TRBJ1-1	TGTGCCAGCAGCTTGGTTGGCACATCCTACACTGAAGCTTTCTTT	CASSLVGTSYTEAFF
TRBV24-1	TRBD2	few	20	TRBJ2-1	TGTGCCACCAGTGATTTCTCGCCTCTTAGCGGGAGGGCAAGTTTAGGTGAGCAGTTCTTC	CATSDFSPLSGRASLGEQFF
TRBV29-1	.	.	10	TRBJ1-1	TGCAGCGTGGAGGGATTTAGGGCTTTCTTT	CSVEGFRAFF
TRBV3-1	.	.	14	TRBJ1-4	TGTGCCAGCAGTTACGGGACCCTTGAGGAAAAACTGTTTTTT	CASSYGTLEEKLFF